The entry below gives a single T cell receptor (beta chain) sequence along with its context. Antigen specificity is unknown. An end of the junction does not agree with germline; a read error may underlie this. TCRdb's table, derived via immunoSEQ multiplex PCR, lists solely in-frame clones and lacks some. This table holds some 30,000 clones, about 94% found once. This sample is drawn from a study of T cell clonotyping in hematopoietic cell transplantation. General study points: After transplant, recipient diversity fell while pathologically expanded clonotypes grew through day 180. At the given depth, recipient repertoires were over 95% de novo clonotypes.

The sequence derives from a man aged 45-65 years in good health. Some clones in this sample may be carry-over from other donors' samples. What was sequenced was peripheral blood mononuclear cells.

DNA for the CDR3: TGCGCCAGCAGCTTGGACTATCCGGGACAGGGTTTCGCCTTC. It specifies CASSLDYPGQGFAF. The rearrangement joins TRBV5-1 to TRBJ1-2; TRBD1 agrees at 9 bases. The germline V gene encodes CDR1 SGHRS and CDR2 YFSETQ. The CDR3 extends over 14 amino acids.